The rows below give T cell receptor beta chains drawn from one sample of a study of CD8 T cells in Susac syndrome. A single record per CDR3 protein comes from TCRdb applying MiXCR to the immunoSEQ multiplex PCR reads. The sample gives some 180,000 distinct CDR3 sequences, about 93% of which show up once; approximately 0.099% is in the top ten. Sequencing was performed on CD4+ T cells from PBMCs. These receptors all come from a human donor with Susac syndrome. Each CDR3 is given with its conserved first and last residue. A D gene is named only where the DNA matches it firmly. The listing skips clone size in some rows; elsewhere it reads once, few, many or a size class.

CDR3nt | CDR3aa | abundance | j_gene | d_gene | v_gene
TGTGCCAGCAGTTACTCCGGAGCCCCTCCGGGGACCTACGAGCAGTACTTC | CASSYSGAPPGTYEQYF | . | TRBJ2-7 | . | TRBV6-5
TGTGCAAGTCGGATACTAGGGTTTCCCTACAATGAGCAGTTCTTC | CASRILGFPYNEQFF | . | TRBJ2-1 | . | TRBV12-2
TGTGCCAGCAGTTCCGGGACCATCGGAGAGACCCAGTACTTC | CASSSGTIGETQYF | . | TRBJ2-5 | . | TRBV28
TGCAGTGCGGCAAACAGGGAGGTAGGGCAGCCCCAGCATTTT | CSAANREVGQPQHF | once | TRBJ1-5 | . | TRBV20-1
TGTGCCAGCGCGGGGCTGGAGACCCAGTACTTC | CASAGLETQYF | . | TRBJ2-5 | . | TRBV6-2/TRBV6-3
TGTGCCAGCAGCTTGGACAGGTGGGATCTCCAGTTCTTC | CASSLDRWDLQFF | . | TRBJ2-1 | TRBD1 | TRBV7-9
TGCAGCGTTGTAGTACAGGTGGGGACTGAAGCTTTCTTT | CSVVVQVGTEAFF | . | TRBJ1-1 | . | TRBV29-1
TGTGCCAGCAGAGACTCAGGGGGCAATCAGCCCCAGCATTTT | CASRDSGGNQPQHF | . | TRBJ1-5 | . | TRBV12-3/TRBV12-4
TGTGCCAGCAGCCAAGGGACAGTTCCCTACGAGCAGTACTTC | CASSQGTVPYEQYF | . | TRBJ2-7 | . | TRBV3-1
TGCGCCAGCAGCCCCGGGACATCGGGACAGCCCCAGCATTTT | CASSPGTSGQPQHF | . | TRBJ1-5 | . | TRBV5-1
TGTGCCACCAGCAGAGATATGACCTTGGCTGGAAACACCATATATTTT | CATSRDMTLAGNTIYF | . | TRBJ1-3 | . | TRBV15
TGCAGCGTTGAGGGTAGGAATGCCTACAATGAGCAGTTCTTC | CSVEGRNAYNEQFF | . | TRBJ2-1 | . | TRBV29-1
TGTGCCAGCAGTCAGAAACCCTCTGGAAACACCATATATTTT | CASSQKPSGNTIYF | once | TRBJ1-3 | . | TRBV6-5
TGTGCCAGCAGTTCCCGGACAGGGGGTCTAACTAATGAAAAACTGTTTTTT | CASSSRTGGLTNEKLFF | . | TRBJ1-4 | TRBD1 | TRBV28